The source of this TCR beta chain is a study of blood T cell repertoires in COVID-19. About the study: COVID-19 samples collected from the United States, Italy and Spain covered acute and convalescent phases.

The CDR3 sequence is 16 residues long. The germline V gene has CDR1 LGHDT and CDR2 YNNKEL (reference sequence). Germline trimming cut 0 bases from V and 3 bases from J; bases unmatched to any gene: 5. Methods used by the authors: Cell counts per sample came from amplifying reference gene primers. Clones were read by immunoSEQ multiplex PCR, and TCRdb kept only the in-frame ones, dropping some. V and J calls and clone size come straight from that table; D and trimming were deduced from the DNA. The sample holds some 510,000 clones, approximately 87% seen once. Participants, about 18 to 90 years old, spanned around 25 US areas. Two negative PCRs, clearance, or symptom resolution had been documented for recovered Cohort 3 donors.

The chain couples TRBV3-1 (or the pseudogene TRBV3-2) to TRBJ2-3; 8 nucleotides match TRBD2. The sequence was collected from a woman in her forties who had recovered from COVID-19. The sample consisted of PBMCs or T cells enriched from blood (not recorded which). DNA of the CDR3: TGTGCCAGCAGCCAAGACGGGAGGGCCGCGACAGATACGCAGTATTTT. It specifies CASSQDGRAATDTQYF.